This TCR beta chain came from a study of blood T cell repertoires in COVID-19. Study-wide context: Collection of acute and convalescent COVID-19 samples took place in the United States, Italy and Spain. Nucleic acid was either cDNA or gDNA, and it came from T cells, B-cell-depleted T cells, or PBMCs.

CDR3 length: 15 residues. Germline-derived CDR1 and CDR2 are SEHNR and FQNEAQ (reference sequence). Trimming pared 1 base from V and 0 bases from J, leaving 9 bases between. Original data processing: Reference gene primers were amplified, and this amplification served to estimate nucleated cell counts. This table comes from immunoSEQ multiplex PCR, and its TCRdb copy is limited to in-frame clones, with some not included. V and J calls and clone size are those listed in that table; D and trimming were worked out from the DNA. The profile shows about 62,000 clones, around four fifths of them singletons.

The TCR originated in a woman aged 45-65 years with active or convalescent COVID-19. The V and J genes are TRBV7-9 and TRBJ1-2; D is ambiguous. Sequencing was done on a sample of peripheral blood. The CDR3, as DNA: TGTGCCAGCAGCTTAGGGGGAGCCGCTAACTATGGCTACACCTTC. Its translation: CASSLGGAANYGYTF. Combining the CDR3 with reference TRBV7-9 and TRBJ1-2 gives the whole variable domain DTGVSQNPRHKITKRGQNVTFRCDPISEHNRLYWYRQTLGQGPEFLTYFQNEAQLEKSRLLSDRFSAERPKGSFSTLEIQRTEQGDSAMYLCASSLGGAANYGYTFGSGTRLTVV.